This TCR beta chain was retrieved from a study of cytomegalovirus exposure and HLA in healthy donors. PCR involved 60 Vbeta and 13 Jbeta primers. The data were produced by immunoSEQ multiplex PCR, yet TCRdb's version contains in-frame clones alone and is incomplete. Of about 130,000 clones listed, more than 65% were seen once; the top ten hold 4%. V lost 11 bases and J 0 bases, leaving 16 bases between the germline ends. CDR3 length: 14 amino acids. From germline, CDR1 is LGHNA and CDR2 YSLEER. A note on this clone: Its target is unknown.

Findings and caveats of the study: Common viral pathogens (according to a later analysis) appeared linked to several of the most significant clusters. CMV serostatus was the only immune exposure information that was available. CMV antigen specificity was confirmed in vitro for a few CMV-associated chains. Analysis was carried out at a later point, and it linked a missense DCLRE1C variant to TCR beta V- and J-gene trimming.

Source material: PBMCs. The rearrangement uses TRBV4-3 and TRBJ1-1; unclear D gene. The sequence derives from a young man in good health and CMV-seropositive. The CDR3, as DNA: TGCGCCGTCCGCCAGGAGGGCCTGAACACTGAAGCTTTCTTT. This encodes CAVRQEGLNTEAFF.